What follows describes a single T cell receptor (beta chain). This entry is derived from a study of blood T cell repertoires in COVID-19. Overall study: The origin of the acute and convalescent COVID-19 samples was the United States, Italy and Spain. Sample material is recorded as cDNA or gDNA derived from T cells, B-cell-depleted T cells, or PBMCs.

In the authors' methods: How many nucleated cells were present was estimated from reference gene primer amplification. Here immunoSEQ multiplex PCR was the method, and the copy in TCRdb shows in-frame clones only, minus some. That table is the source of V, J and clone size, and D and trimming were worked out from the DNA. This sample has a few hundred thousand clones; more than 70% occur once, and the top ten carry less than 11%. Enrolment of Seattle patients took place during active infection, and they were followed longitudinally. This CDR3 is 15 amino acids long. V lost 1 base and J lost 4, with 11 bases in between. Germline V gene data show CDR1 as SGHTA and CDR2 as FQGNSA.

The sample consisted of peripheral blood. V usage is TRBV7-2 and J usage is TRBJ2-1, with D possibly matching TRBD1 (6 bases). The origin of this receptor is a woman in her thirties with COVID-19, enrolled during active disease. The CDR3 DNA reads as TGTGCCAGCAGCTTAGAACCAGGGGTATACAATGAGCAGTTCTTC. This translates into CASSLEPGVYNEQFF.